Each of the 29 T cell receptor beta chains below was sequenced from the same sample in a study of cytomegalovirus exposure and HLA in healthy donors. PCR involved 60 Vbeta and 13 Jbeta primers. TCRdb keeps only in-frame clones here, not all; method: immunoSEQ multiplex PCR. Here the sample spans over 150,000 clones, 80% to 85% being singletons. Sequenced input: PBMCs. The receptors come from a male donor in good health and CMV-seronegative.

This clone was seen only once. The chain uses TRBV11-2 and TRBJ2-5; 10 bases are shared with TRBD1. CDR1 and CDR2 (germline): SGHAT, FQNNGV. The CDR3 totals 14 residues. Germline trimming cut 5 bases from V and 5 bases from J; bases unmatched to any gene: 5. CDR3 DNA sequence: TGTGCCAGCAGCCATGGACAGGGGGAGGAGACCCAGTACTTC. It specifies CASSHGQGEETQYF. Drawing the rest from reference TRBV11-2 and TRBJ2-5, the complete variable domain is EAGVAQSPRYKIIEKRQSVAFWCNPISGHATLYWYQQILGQGPKLLIQFQNNGVVDDSQLPKDRFSAERLKGVDSTLKIQPAKLEDSAVYLCASSHGQGEETQYFGPGTRLLVL.

DNA of the CDR3: TGTGCCAGCAGTTTAACTCGGGACAGGGGTAACATTCAGTACTTC. Its protein is CASSLTRDRGNIQYF. This chain links TRBV27 with TRBJ2-4; 10 nucleotides agree with TRBD1. The CDR3 is 15 amino acids. CDR1 and CDR2 (germline): MNHEY, SMNVEV (reference sequence). V lost 2 bases, J lost 7 bases, and 5 bases stayed unmatched.

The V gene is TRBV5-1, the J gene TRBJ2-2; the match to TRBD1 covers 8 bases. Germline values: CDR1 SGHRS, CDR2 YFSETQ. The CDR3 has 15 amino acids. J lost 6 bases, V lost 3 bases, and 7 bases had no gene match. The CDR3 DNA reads TGCGCCAGCAGCTCCGGGACAGGCTTAGCCGGGGAGCTGTTTTTT. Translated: CASSSGTGLAGELFF.

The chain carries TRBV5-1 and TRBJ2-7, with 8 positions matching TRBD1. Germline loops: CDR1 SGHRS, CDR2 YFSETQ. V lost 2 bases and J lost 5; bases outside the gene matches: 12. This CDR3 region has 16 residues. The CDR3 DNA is TGCGCCAGCAGCTTCCAGGGGGCTAATAAAAATGACGAGCAGTACTTC. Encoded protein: CASSFQGANKNDEQYF.

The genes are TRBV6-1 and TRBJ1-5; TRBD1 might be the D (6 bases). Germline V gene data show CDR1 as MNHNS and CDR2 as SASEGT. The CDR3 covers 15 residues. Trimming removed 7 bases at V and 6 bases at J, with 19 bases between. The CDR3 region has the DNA TGTGCCAGCACCCTTGCGGGGGGCGTGGGTCAGCCCCAGCATTTT. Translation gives CASTLAGGVGQPQHF.

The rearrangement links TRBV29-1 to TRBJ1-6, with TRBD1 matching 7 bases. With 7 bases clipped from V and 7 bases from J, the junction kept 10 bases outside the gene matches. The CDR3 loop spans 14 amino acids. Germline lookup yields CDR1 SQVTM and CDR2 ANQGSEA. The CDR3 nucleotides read TGCAGCGCGCAAGGAGGGGGCCTCAATTCACCCCTCCACTTT. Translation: CSAQGGGLNSPLHF.

The CDR3 loop reads CASARTGRNTEAFF. The CDR3 coding sequence is TGCGCCAGCGCTCGGACAGGGCGAAACACTGAAGCTTTCTTT. J is TRBJ1-1 and V is TRBV5-1; TRBD1 matches 8 bases. This CDR3 comprises 14 residues. CDR1 is SGHRS, CDR2 YFSETQ, per germline. The ends lost 7 bases at V and 2 bases at J; junction bases unmatched: 7.

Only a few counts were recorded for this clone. CDR3 nucleotide sequence: TGCGCCAGCAGCACGCTACAGGGGGTTGCTGGCTACACCTTC. Encoded protein: CASSTLQGVAGYTF. The V call is TRBV5-1, the J call TRBJ1-2, with 8 bases matching TRBD1. CDR3 length: 14 amino acids. V lost 4 bases, J lost 7 bases, and 9 bases stayed unmatched. Germline V lookup: CDR1 SGHRS, CDR2 YFSETQ.

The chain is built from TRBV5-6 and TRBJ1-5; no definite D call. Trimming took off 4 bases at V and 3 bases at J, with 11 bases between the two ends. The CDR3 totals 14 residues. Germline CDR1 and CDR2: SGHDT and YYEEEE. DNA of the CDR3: TGTGCCAGCAGCCAAGGACTGATCAATCAGCCCCAGCATTTT. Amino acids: CASSQGLINQPQHF.

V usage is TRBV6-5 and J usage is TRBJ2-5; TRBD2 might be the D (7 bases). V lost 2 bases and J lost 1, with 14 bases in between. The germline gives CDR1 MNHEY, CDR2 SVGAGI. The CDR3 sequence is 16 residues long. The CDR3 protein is CASSYRRGGTQETQYF. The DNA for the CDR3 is TGTGCCAGCAGTTACAGGAGGGGGGGGACCCAAGAGACCCAGTACTTC.

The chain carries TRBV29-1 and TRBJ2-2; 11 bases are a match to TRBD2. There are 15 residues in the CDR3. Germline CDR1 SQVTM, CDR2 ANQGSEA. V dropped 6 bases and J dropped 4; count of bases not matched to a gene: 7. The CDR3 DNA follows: TGCAGCGTCGCTACTAGCGGGGGAACCACCGGGGAGCTGTTTTTT. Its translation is CSVATSGGTTGELFF.

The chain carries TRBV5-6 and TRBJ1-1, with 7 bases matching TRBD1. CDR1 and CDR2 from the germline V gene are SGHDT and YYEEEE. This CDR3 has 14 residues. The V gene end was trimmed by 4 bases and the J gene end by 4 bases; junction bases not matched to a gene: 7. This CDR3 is CASSPDRVGTEAFF. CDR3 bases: TGTGCCAGCAGCCCCGACAGGGTCGGCACTGAAGCTTTCTTT.

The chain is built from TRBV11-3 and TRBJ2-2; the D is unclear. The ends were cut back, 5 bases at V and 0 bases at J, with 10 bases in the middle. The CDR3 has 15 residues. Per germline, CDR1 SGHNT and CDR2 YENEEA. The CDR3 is CASSKTATNTGELFF. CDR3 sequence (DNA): TGTGCCAGCAGCAAAACAGCTACGAACACCGGGGAGCTGTTTTTT.

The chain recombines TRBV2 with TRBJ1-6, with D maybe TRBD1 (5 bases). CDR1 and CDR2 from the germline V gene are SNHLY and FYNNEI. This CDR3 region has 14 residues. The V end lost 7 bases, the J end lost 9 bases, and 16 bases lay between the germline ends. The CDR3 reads CASTQGRNSSPLHF. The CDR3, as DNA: TGTGCCAGCACCCAGGGTAGGAATTCTTCACCCCTCCACTTT.

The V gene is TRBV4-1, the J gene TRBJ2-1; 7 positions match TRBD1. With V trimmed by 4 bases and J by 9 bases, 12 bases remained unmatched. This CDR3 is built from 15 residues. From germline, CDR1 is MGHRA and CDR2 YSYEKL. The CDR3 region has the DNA TGCGCCAGCAGCCGTGAACAGGGGATTGTGCGTGAGCAGTTCTTC. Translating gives CASSREQGIVREQFF.

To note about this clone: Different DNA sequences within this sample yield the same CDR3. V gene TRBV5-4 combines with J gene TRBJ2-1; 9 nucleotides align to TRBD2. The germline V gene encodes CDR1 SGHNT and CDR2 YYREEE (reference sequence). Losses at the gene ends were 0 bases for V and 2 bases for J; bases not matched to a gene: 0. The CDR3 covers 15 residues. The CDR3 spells CASSLGGGAYNEQFF. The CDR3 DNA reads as TGTGCCAGCAGCTTGGGCGGGGGGGCCTACAATGAGCAGTTCTTC.

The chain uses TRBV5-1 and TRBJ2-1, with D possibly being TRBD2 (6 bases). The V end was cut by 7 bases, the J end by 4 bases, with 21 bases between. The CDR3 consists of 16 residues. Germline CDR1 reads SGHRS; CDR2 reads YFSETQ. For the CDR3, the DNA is TGCGCCAGCGCCGGGACTCTGGCCGCGGGGTACAATGAGCAGTTCTTC. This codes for CASAGTLAAGYNEQFF. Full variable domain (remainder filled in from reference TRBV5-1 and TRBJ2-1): KAGVTQTPRYLIKTRGQQVTLSCSPISGHRSVSWYQQTPGQGLQFLFEYFSETQRNKGNFPGRFSGRQFSNSRSEMNVSTLELGDSALYLCASAGTLAAGYNEQFFGPGTRLTVL.

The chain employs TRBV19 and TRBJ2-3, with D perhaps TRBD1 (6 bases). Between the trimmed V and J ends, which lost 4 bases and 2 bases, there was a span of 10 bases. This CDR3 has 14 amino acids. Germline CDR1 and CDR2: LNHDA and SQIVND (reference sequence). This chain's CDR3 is CASSSRGHTDTQYF. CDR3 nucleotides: TGTGCCAGTAGTAGCAGGGGTCACACAGATACGCAGTATTTT.

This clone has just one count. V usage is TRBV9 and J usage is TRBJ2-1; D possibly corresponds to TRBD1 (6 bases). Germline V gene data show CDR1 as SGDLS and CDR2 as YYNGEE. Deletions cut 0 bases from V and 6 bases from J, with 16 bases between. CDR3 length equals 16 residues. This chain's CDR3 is CASSVAGAHGRNEQFF. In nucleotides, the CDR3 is TGTGCCAGCAGCGTAGCAGGGGCCCACGGACGCAATGAGCAGTTCTTC. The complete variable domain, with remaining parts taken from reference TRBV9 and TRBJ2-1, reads DSGVTQTPKHLITATGQRVTLRCSPRSGDLSVYWYQQSLDQGLQFLIQYYNGEERAKGNILERFSAQQFPDLHSELNLSSLELGDSALYFCASSVAGAHGRNEQFFGPGTRLTVL.

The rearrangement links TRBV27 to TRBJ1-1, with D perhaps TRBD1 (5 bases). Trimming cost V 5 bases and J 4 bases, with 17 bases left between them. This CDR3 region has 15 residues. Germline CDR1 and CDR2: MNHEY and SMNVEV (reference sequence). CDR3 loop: CASSRTSGIGTEAFF. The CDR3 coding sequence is TGTGCCAGCAGTAGAACCTCAGGGATAGGCACTGAAGCTTTCTTT.

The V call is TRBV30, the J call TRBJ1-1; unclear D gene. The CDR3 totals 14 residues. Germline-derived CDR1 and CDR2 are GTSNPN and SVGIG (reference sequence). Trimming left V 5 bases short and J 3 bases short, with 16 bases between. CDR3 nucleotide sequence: TGTGCCTGGGCGGTCTGGGAGAAGGACACTGAAGCTTTCTTT. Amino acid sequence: CAWAVWEKDTEAFF.

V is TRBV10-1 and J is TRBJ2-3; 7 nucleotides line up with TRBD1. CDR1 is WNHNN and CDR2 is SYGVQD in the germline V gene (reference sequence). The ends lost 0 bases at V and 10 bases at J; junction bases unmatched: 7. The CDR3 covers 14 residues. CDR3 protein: CASSESTGLAPQYF. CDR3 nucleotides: TGCGCCAGCAGTGAGTCGACAGGGCTTGCCCCGCAGTATTTT.

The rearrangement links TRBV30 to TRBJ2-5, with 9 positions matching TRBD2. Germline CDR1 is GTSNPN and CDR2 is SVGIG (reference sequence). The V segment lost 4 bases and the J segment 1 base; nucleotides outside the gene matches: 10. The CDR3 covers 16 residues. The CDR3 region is CAWNPGEAGGQETQYF. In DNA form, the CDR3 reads TGTGCCTGGAACCCGGGGGAAGCGGGGGGCCAAGAGACCCAGTACTTC.

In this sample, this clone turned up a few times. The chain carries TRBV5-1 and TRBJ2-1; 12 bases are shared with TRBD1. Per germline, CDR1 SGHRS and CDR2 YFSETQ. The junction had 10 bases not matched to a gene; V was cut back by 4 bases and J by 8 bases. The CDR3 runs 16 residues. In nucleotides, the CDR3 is TGCGCCAGCAGCCGGGGCCCGGGACAGGGGGCCGATGAGCAGTTCTTC. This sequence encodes CASSRGPGQGADEQFF.

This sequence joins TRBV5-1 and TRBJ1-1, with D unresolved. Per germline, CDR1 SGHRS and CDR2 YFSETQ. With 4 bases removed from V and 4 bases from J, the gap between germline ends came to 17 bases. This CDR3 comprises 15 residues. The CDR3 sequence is CASSPRNTRGTEAFF. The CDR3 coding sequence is TGCGCCAGCAGCCCGCGAAATACCCGGGGCACTGAAGCTTTCTTT.

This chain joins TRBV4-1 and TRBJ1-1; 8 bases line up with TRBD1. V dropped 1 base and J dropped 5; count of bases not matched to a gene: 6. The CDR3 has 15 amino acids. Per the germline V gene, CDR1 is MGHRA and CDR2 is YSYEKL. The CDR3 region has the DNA TGCGCCAGCAGCCAAGGTACAGGGGGGCGAACTGAAGCTTTCTTT. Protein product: CASSQGTGGRTEAFF.

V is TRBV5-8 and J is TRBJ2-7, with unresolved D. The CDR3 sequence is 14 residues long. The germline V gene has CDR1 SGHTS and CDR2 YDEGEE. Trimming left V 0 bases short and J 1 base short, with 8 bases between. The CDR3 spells CASSLAPGSYEQYF. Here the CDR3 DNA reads TGTGCCAGCAGCTTGGCTCCAGGTTCCTACGAGCAGTACTTC.

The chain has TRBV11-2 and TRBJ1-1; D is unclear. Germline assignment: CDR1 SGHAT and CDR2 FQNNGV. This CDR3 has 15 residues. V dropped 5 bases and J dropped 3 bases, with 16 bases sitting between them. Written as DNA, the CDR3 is TGTGCCAGCAGCCCTGCCCAGCGGGCGTACACTGAAGCTTTCTTT. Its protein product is CASSPAQRAYTEAFF.

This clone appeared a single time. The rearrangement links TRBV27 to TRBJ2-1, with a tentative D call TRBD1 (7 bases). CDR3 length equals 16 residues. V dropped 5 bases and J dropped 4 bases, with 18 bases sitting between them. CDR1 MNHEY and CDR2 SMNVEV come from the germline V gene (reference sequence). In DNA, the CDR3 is TGTGCCAGCAGTATGGCGGGGACAGCCATTTACAATGAGCAGTTCTTC. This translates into CASSMAGTAIYNEQFF.